This is a list of T cell receptor beta chains from one sample in a study of type 1 regulatory T cells. No cognate antigen is known for these TCRs. From the reads, TCRdb called clonotypes with MiXCR, one entry per CDR3 protein. The data hold 25,000 or so distinct CDR3 sequences, with 72% observed a single time. The sequenced sample consisted of cultured T cells, either the whole culture or a sorted T cell fraction (not recorded which). The receptor source for this set is a human donor in good health. CDR3s include the opening cysteine and the closing phenylalanine or tryptophan. The D gene is left open where the match is weak. Expanded clones get a size class; other rows say once, few or many, or leave the size out.

. TRBD2 TRBJ2-2 TRBV12-3/TRBV12-4 TGTGCCAGCAGTTCCGGGACTAGCGGGGGCACCGGGGAGCTGTTTTTT CASSSGTSGGTGELFF
. . TRBJ1-4 TRBV4-3 TGCGCCAGCAGCCAAGATCCCGGGATTAATAAAAAACTGTTTTTT CASSQDPGINKKLFF
. TRBD1 TRBJ2-5 TRBV5-1 TGCGCCAGCAGCCTGGGGACAGGACCCGCGGAAGAGACCCAGTACTTC CASSLGTGPAEETQYF
. . TRBJ2-3 TRBV14 TGTGCCAGCAGCCAAGGGCCCGGGATCCGCACAGATACGCAGTATTTT CASSQGPGIRTDTQYF
once . TRBJ1-2 TRBV5-1 TGCGCCAGCAGCATTATGACAGGTAGCTACGATGGCTACACCTTC CASSIMTGSYDGYTF
. . TRBJ2-1 TRBV2 TGTGCCAGCAGTGAACCGGGGGCGGACAATGAGCAGTTCTTC CASSEPGADNEQFF
. . TRBJ1-1 TRBV20-1 TGCAGTGCTAGTCGGTCAGCCGAACCCAGTGAAGCTTTCTTT CSASRSAEPSEAFF
. TRBD1 TRBJ1-6 TRBV6-2/TRBV6-3 TGTGCCAGCTCAGACAGGGATAATTCACCCCTCCACTTT CASSDRDNSPLHF
. . TRBJ2-2 TRBV12-3/TRBV12-4 TGTGCCAGCAGTTTGACGACCGGGGAGCTGTTTTTT CASSLTTGELFF
. . TRBJ2-1 TRBV20-1 TGCAGTGCTAAGGGACCTTACAATGAGCAGTTCTTC CSAKGPYNEQFF
. . TRBJ1-2 TRBV7-2 TGTGCCAGCAGCGGACGCCTCGGGAACTATGGCTACACCTTC CASSGRLGNYGYTF
. . TRBJ2-2 TRBV12-3/TRBV12-4 TGTGCCAGTCGAGCATCAGTGAACACCGGGGAGCTGTTTTTT CASRASVNTGELFF
. . TRBJ2-2 TRBV7-8 TGTGCCAGCAGCTTAGGGTCAGGGTCAAACACCGGGGAGCTGTTTTTT CASSLGSGSNTGELFF
once . TRBJ1-2 TRBV27 TGTGCCAGCAGTTTCCGGTTAGGCTATGGCTACACCTTC CASSFRLGYGYTF
. . TRBJ2-1 TRBV20-1 TGCAGTGCTAGAGGGTCCTTGGAGGGGAAGTACGTGGATGAGCAGTTCTTC CSARGSLEGKYVDEQFF
. . TRBJ1-3 TRBV7-2 TGTGCCAGCAGCCGCGCCTTCCAGTCCCGCTCTGGAAACACCATATATTTT CASSRAFQSRSGNTIYF
. . TRBJ2-1 TRBV13 TGTGCCAGCAGCAACCGAGGACTAAACAATGAGCAGTTCTTC CASSNRGLNNEQFF